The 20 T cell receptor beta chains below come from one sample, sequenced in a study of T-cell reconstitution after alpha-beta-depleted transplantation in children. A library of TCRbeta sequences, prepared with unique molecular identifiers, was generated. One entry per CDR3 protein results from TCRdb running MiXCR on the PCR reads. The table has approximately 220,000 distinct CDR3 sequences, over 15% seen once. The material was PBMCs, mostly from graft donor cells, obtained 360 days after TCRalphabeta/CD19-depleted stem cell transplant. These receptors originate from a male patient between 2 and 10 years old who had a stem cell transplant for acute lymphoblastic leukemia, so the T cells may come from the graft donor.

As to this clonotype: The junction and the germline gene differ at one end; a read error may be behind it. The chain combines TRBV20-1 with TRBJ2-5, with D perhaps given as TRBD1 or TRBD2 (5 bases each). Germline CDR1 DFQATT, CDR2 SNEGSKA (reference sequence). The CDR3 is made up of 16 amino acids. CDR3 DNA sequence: TGCTGTGCTAGAGATCCACTCGGGACGGGTCAAGAGACCCAGTACTTC. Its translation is CCARDPLGTGQETQYF.

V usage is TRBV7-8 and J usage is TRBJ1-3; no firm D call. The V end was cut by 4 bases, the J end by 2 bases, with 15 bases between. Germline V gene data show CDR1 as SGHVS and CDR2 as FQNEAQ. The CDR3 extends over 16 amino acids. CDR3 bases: TGTGCCAGCAGCTGGGAAATGTGGGGAACTGGAAACACCATATATTTT. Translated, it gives CASSWEMWGTGNTIYF.

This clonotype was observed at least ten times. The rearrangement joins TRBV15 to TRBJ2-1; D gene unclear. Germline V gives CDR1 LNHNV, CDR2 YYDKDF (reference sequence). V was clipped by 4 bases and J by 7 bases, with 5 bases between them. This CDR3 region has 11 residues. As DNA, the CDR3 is TGTGCCACCAGCAAGGTGAATGAGCAGTTCTTC. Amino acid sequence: CATSKVNEQFF.

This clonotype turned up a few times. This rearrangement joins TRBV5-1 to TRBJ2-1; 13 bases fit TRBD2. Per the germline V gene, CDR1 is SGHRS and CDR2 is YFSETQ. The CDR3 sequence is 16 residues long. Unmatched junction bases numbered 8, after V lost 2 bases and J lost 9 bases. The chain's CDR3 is CASSFTSGGDTIEQFF. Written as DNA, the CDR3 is TGCGCCAGCAGCTTCACTAGCGGGGGGGATACAATTGAGCAGTTCTTC.

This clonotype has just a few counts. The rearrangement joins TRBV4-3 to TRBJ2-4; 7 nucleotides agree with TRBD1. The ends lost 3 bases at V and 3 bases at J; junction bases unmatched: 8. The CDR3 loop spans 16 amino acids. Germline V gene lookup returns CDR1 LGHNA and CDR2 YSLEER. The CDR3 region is CASSQDTGVGKNIQYF. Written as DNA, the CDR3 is TGCGCCAGCAGCCAGGATACAGGGGTCGGCAAAAACATTCAGTACTTC.

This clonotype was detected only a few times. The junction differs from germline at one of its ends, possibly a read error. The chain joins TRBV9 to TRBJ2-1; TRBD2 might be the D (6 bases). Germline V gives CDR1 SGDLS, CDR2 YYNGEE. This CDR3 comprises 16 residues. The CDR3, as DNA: TGTGCCAGCAGCGCTCGAACTAGCATCTCCCACAATGAGCAGTTCTTC. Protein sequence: CASSARTSISHNEQFF.

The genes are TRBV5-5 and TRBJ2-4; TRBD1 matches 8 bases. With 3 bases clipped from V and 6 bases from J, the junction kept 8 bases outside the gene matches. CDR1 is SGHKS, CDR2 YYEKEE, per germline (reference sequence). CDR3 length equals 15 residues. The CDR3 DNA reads TGTGCCAGCAGCTCCGACAGGGGCCGGGGAAACATTCAGTACTTC. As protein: CASSSDRGRGNIQYF.

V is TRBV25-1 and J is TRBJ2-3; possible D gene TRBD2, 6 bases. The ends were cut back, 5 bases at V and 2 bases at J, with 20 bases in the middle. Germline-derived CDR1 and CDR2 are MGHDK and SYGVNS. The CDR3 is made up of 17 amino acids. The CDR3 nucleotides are TGTGCCAGCAGTAGGGCATCGGGCGGGGCCACCACAGATACGCAGTATTTT. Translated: CASSRASGGATTDTQYF.

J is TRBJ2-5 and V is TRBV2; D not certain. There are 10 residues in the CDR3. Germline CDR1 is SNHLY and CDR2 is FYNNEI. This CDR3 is CVTGEETQYF. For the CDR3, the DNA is TGTGTAACGGGCGAAGAGACCCAGTACTTC.

As DNA, the CDR3 is TGTGCCAGCAGCCTCCCGGGGCGGGAAACTGGCGAGCAGTACTTC. It encodes CASSLPGRETGEQYF. The chain carries TRBV7-8 and TRBJ2-7, with D perhaps TRBD2 (6 bases). Germline V gene sequence: CDR1 SGHVS, CDR2 FQNEAQ. This CDR3 comprises 15 residues. V was cut by 5 bases and J by 6 bases, with 20 bases left in between. The full variable domain, with the rest looked up from reference TRBV7-8 and TRBJ2-7, is GAGVSQSPRYKVAKRGQDVALRCDPISGHVSLFWYQQALGQGPEFLTYFQNEAQLDKSGLPSDRFFAERPEGSVSTLKIQRTQQEDSAVYLCASSLPGRETGEQYFGPGTRLTVT.

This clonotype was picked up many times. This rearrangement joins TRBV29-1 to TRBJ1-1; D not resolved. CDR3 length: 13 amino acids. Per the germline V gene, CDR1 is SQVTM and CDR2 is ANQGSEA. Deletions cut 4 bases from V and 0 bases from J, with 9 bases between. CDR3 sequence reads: CSVGRNMNTEAFF. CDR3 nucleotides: TGCAGCGTTGGGCGGAACATGAACACTGAAGCTTTCTTT.

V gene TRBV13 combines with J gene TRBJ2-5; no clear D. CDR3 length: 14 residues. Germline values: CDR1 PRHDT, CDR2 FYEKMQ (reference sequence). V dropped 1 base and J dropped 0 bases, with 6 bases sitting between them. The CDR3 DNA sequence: TGTGCCAGCAGCTTAGATGCCTACCAAGAGACCCAGTACTTC. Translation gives CASSLDAYQETQYF.

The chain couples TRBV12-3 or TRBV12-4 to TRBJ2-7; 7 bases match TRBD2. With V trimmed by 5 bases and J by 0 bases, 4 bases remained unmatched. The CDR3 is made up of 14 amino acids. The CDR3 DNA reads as TGTGCCAGCAGTCCCCTAGCGGACTCCTACGAGCAGTACTTC. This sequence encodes CASSPLADSYEQYF.

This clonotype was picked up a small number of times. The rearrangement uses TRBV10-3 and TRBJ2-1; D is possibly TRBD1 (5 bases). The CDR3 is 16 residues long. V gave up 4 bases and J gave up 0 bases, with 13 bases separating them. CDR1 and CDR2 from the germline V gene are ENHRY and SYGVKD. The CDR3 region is CAISAVSRASYNEQFF. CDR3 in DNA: TGTGCCATCAGTGCGGTCTCCAGGGCCTCCTACAATGAGCAGTTCTTC.

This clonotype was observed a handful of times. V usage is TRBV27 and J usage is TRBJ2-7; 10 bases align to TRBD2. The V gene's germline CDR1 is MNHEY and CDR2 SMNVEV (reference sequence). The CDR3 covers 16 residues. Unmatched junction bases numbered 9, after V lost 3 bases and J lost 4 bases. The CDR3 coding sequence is TGTGCCAGCAGTTTGTTTAGCGGGGGGCCAAAGTACGAGCAGTACTTC. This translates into CASSLFSGGPKYEQYF.

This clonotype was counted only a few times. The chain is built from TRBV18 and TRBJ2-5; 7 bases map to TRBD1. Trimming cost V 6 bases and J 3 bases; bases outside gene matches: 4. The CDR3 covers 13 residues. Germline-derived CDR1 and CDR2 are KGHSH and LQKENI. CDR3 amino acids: CASSVTGKETQYF. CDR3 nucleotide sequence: TGTGCCAGCTCGGTGACAGGGAAAGAGACCCAGTACTTC.

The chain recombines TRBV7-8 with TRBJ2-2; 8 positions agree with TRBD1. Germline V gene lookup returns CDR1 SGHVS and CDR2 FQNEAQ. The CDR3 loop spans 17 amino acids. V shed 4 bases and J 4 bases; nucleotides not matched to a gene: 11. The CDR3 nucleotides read TGTGCCAGCAGCTCGCGATGGGGCAGGGGGCCCACCGGGGAGCTGTTTTTT. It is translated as CASSSRWGRGPTGELFF.

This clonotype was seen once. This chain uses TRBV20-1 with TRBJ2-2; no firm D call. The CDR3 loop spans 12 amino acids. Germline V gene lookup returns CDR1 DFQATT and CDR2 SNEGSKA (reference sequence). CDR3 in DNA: TGCTGGGCTAGACCGAACACCGGGGAGCTGTTTTTT. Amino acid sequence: CWARPNTGELFF.

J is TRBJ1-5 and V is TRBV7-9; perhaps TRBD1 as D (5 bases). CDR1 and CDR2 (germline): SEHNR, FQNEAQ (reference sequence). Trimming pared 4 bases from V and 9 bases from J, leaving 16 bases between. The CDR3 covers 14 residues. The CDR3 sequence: CASSSDGVRGPQHF. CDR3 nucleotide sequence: TGTGCCAGCAGCTCGGACGGGGTAAGGGGGCCCCAGCATTTT. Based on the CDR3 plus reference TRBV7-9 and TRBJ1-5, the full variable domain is DTGVSQNPRHKITKRGQNVTFRCDPISEHNRLYWYRQTLGQGPEFLTYFQNEAQLEKSRLLSDRFSAERPKGSFSTLEIQRTEQGDSAMYLCASSSDGVRGPQHFGDGTRLSIL.

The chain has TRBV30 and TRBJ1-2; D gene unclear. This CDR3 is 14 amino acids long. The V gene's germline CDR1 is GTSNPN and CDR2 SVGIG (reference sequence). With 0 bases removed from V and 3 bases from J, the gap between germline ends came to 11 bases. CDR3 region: CAWSVFLGDYGYTF. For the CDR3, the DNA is TGTGCCTGGAGTGTATTTTTGGGCGACTATGGCTACACCTTC.